The rows below give T cell receptor beta chains drawn from one sample of a study of blood T cells in healthy people across ages. TCRdb reanalysed the 5' RACE reads using MiXCR and keeps one entry per CDR3 protein. The data show about 800,000 distinct CDR3 sequences, roughly 50% seen once. The sequencing input was blood. Receptors were obtained from a man in his thirties or forties in good health. Both conserved end residues are part of each CDR3. Each record gives: J gene, CDR3 length, D gene, clone size, V gene, CDR3 DNA, CDR3 protein. The D gene is left open where the match is weak. For some rows the clone size is stated as once, few or many, or as a class when expanded; others skip it.

TRBJ2-3 13 . . TRBV29-1 TGCAGCGTTGATCCTGGGGGTAGAGATACGCAGTATTTT CSVDPGGRDTQYF
TRBJ1-5 16 TRBD1 . TRBV20-1 TGCAGCATACCGGGACAGGGAAGACATAGCAATCAGCCCCAGCATTTT CSIPGQGRHSNQPQHF
TRBJ1-2 14 . . TRBV20-1 TGCAGTGCTGGAACCCAGGGATTGCGCTATGGCTACACCTTC CSAGTQGLRYGYTF
TRBJ1-1 13 . . TRBV7-2 TGTGCCAGCAGCTTAGCGAACCAGGGCCCAGCTTTCTTT CASSLANQGPAFF
TRBJ2-5 13 TRBD1 . TRBV20-1 TGCAGTGCCTACAGGGGCCGAGGGGAGACCCAGTACTTC CSAYRGRGETQYF
TRBJ2-3 15 . . TRBV20-1 TGCAGTGCTAGACGAGGGGGGCTTCTGCAAGATACGCAGTATTTT CSARRGGLLQDTQYF
TRBJ2-7 14 TRBD1 . TRBV10-1 TGCGCCAGCAGTGAAGGGACAGCGCTTTACGAGCAGTACTTC CASSEGTALYEQYF
TRBJ2-4 15 TRBD2 few TRBV9 TGTGCCAGCAGCCCTGGGGGAGGGACGAAAAACATTCAGTACTTC CASSPGGGTKNIQYF
TRBJ2-5 15 TRBD1 . TRBV5-1 TGCGCCAGCAGCAGAAATACAGGGGATCGAGAGACCCAGTACTTC CASSRNTGDRETQYF
TRBJ2-1 16 TRBD2 many TRBV24-1 TGTGCCACCAGTGACTGGACTAGCGGGAGCCGAAATGAGCAGTTCTTC CATSDWTSGSRNEQFF
TRBJ2-5 18 . few TRBV6-5 TGTGCCAGCAGTTACTACGGTCTCGCAACCCCGTACCAAGAGACCCAGTACTTC CASSYYGLATPYQETQYF
TRBJ2-5 13 . few TRBV7-2 TGTGCCAGCAGTCGCGTCCCCCGGGAGACCCAGTACTTC CASSRVPRETQYF
TRBJ2-3 17 . few TRBV5-1 TGCGCCAGCAGCTTGAGCGTCTCACTTGAACTCACAGATACGCAGTATTTT CASSLSVSLELTDTQYF
TRBJ2-5 13 TRBD1 once TRBV18 TGTGCCAGCTCACTGGGACAGGAGACTGAGCAGTACTTC CASSLGQETEQYF
TRBJ2-6 22 TRBD1 . TRBV11-2 TGTGCCAGCAGCTTAAGGTCCCCTTTCCCGGGACAGTCCCACTCTGGGGCCAACGTCCTGACTTTC CASSLRSPFPGQSHSGANVLTF
TRBJ2-1 14 TRBD2 . TRBV20-1 TGCAGTGCCCCGGGACTAGCGGGGGAGAATGAGCAGTTCTTC CSAPGLAGENEQFF
TRBJ2-5 17 . . TRBV20-1 TGCAGTGCTAGAGATAGTGGGTTCAATCGGTTTCAAGAGACCCAGTACTTC CSARDSGFNRFQETQYF
TRBJ2-3 14 TRBD1 . TRBV20-1 TGCAGTGCCCGGACAGGGGGCCTCGCAGATACGCAGTATTTT CSARTGGLADTQYF
TRBJ1-2 14 . . TRBV6-6 TGTGCCAGCAGTCACAGCGTCGATGGCGGTGGCTACACCTTC CASSHSVDGGGYTF
TRBJ2-1 11 . . TRBV6-2/TRBV6-3 TGTGCCAGCAGGACTGACAGAGCCCAGTTCTTC CASRTDRAQFF
TRBJ2-3 14 . . TRBV29-1 TGCAGCGTGGCGGGACTCACGAGCACAGATACGCAGTATTTT CSVAGLTSTDTQYF
TRBJ2-5 13 . . TRBV5-1 TGCGCCAGCAGCCCGGCCCCTCTCGAGACCCAGTACTTC CASSPAPLETQYF
TRBJ2-2 13 TRBD1 . TRBV29-1 TGCAGCGCGGGACAGGGCCGCCCCTCAGAGCTGTTTTTT CSAGQGRPSELFF
TRBJ2-1 14 . . TRBV9 TGTGCCAGCAGCGTAGACGGGAGGGGGCATGAGCAGTTCTTC CASSVDGRGHEQFF
TRBJ2-2 14 . few TRBV7-2 TGTGCCAGCAGTTCCACCGGGGTAACCGGGGAGCTGTTTTTT CASSSTGVTGELFF
TRBJ2-7 12 TRBD1 few TRBV20-1 TGCAGTGCCCATACAGGGGGTGACGAGCAGTACTTC CSAHTGGDEQYF
TRBJ2-5 14 . . TRBV20-1 TGCAGTGCTACTTACGGGAGTTGGGGAGAGACCCAGTACTTC CSATYGSWGETQYF
TRBJ2-7 13 . many TRBV7-2 TGTGCCAGCAGCTTAGGGACTCTCTACGAGCAGTACTTC CASSLGTLYEQYF
TRBJ2-7 15 . few TRBV6-6 TGTGCCAGCAGCCCCCGGGCAGGTTTCGCCTACGAGCAGTACTTC CASSPRAGFAYEQYF
TRBJ2-3 12 . few TRBV20-1 TGCAGTGCTAGTGGGCTGGGGCTGGAGCAGTATTTT CSASGLGLEQYF
TRBJ2-3 15 TRBD2 few TRBV6-6 TGTGCCAGCCGAGCCCAGCGGGGCGGCACAGATACGCAGTATTTT CASRAQRGGTDTQYF
TRBJ2-7 11 . few TRBV6-5 TGTGCCAGCAAGCGGAACTACGAGCAGTACTTC CASKRNYEQYF
TRBJ2-1 13 . . TRBV7-9 TGTGCCAGCAGCTCCTCAGGGAACGATGAGCAGTTCTTC CASSSSGNDEQFF
TRBJ2-7 14 . once TRBV7-2 TGTGCCGGCAGCCCGTCCCGGGACTCCTACGAGCAGTACTTC CAGSPSRDSYEQYF
TRBJ2-3 12 . . TRBV11-2 TGTGCCAGCAGCAAGGGGTATGATACGCAGTATTTT CASSKGYDTQYF
TRBJ2-7 13 TRBD1 few TRBV6-2/TRBV6-3 TGTGCCAGCAGTTACGGGACAGGTTCCGAGCAGTACTTC CASSYGTGSEQYF
TRBJ2-5 12 . . TRBV20-1 TGCAGTGCGGGGAGAGGGTGGGAGACCCAGTACTTC CSAGRGWETQYF
TRBJ1-1 15 . . TRBV4-2 TGTGCCAGCAGCCAAGATGTCAGCATGAACACTGAAGCTTTCTTT CASSQDVSMNTEAFF
TRBJ2-7 14 . once TRBV27 TGTGCCAGCAGAAGACAGGAAAGCTCCTACGAGCAGTACTTC CASRRQESSYEQYF
TRBJ2-7 17 . few TRBV14 TGTGCCAGCAGCCAGTGGGACATCCCATTCCTCTCCTACGAGCAGTACTTC CASSQWDIPFLSYEQYF
TRBJ2-7 16 TRBD2 . TRBV7-2 TGTGCCAGCAGCTTAGGTTCTGGACTAGCGAACTACGAGCAGTACTTC CASSLGSGLANYEQYF
TRBJ2-7 13 . . TRBV28 TGTGCCAGCAGTTTATATAAACTACACGAGCAGTACTTC CASSLYKLHEQYF
TRBJ2-2 14 TRBD2 once TRBV20-1 TGCAGTGCTCCGGGACTAGCGTACACCGGGGAGCTGTTTTTT CSAPGLAYTGELFF
TRBJ2-7 14 TRBD1 many TRBV4-1 TGCGCCAGCAGCCAAGGGACAGGGGACTACGAGCAGTACTTC CASSQGTGDYEQYF
TRBJ2-5 17 TRBD1 . TRBV28 TGTGCCAGCAGTTTACCCTTCGGGACAGGGGAGTTGGGGACCCAGTACTTC CASSLPFGTGELGTQYF
TRBJ2-1 17 . . TRBV5-1 TGCGCCAGCAGCCGACTGGGGGCGGGGTCCTTATACAATGAGCAGTTCTTC CASSRLGAGSLYNEQFF
TRBJ2-1 10 . . TRBV7-9 TGTGCCAGCCGCGGAAGGGTTGAGTTCTTC CASRGRVEFF
TRBJ2-7 16 TRBD1 . TRBV6-1 TGTGCCAGCAGTGCCGACGGACAGGCCCCTTCCTACGAGCAGTACTTC CASSADGQAPSYEQYF
TRBJ2-7 15 . few TRBV7-2 TGTGCCAGCAGCTTAGTGGCAGTTCTTTCCTCCGAGCAGTACTTC CASSLVAVLSSEQYF
TRBJ1-1 14 . . TRBV7-9 TGTGCCAGCAGGACAGCTAACATGAACACTGAAGCTTTCTTT CASRTANMNTEAFF
TRBJ2-7 12 . many TRBV5-1 TGCGCCAGCTATGACAACCCCTACGAGCAGTACTTC CASYDNPYEQYF
TRBJ2-7 16 . . TRBV7-8 TGTGCCAGCAGCTCGAGGGGGGGTCCCCACTCCTACGAGCAGTACTTC CASSSRGGPHSYEQYF
TRBJ2-5 13 TRBD2 . TRBV12-3/TRBV12-4 TGTGCCAGCGGACTAGCGGGGGAAGAGACCCAGTACTTC CASGLAGEETQYF